The present T cell receptor beta chain was sequenced within a study of shared clonotypes between healthy human individuals. Study-wide results and limits: Blood alone was sampled, and tissue repertoires likely differ.

This CDR3 comprises 14 residues. Germline CDR1 MDHEN, CDR2 SYDVKM. Trimming removed 7 bases at V and 2 bases at J, with 14 bases between. Regarding this clone: Its antigen is not known.

The assay was immunoSEQ multiplex PCR, and TCRdb's table has in-frame clones only and misses some. This sample has hundreds of thousands of clones, with less than 85% found just once. What was sequenced was memory CD4+ T cells sorted from blood. Noted subset: CD45RA-negative fraction. V usage is TRBV28 and J usage is TRBJ1-2; D is ambiguous. The origin of this receptor is a woman aged 25 to 39 in good health. The CDR3, as DNA: TGTGCCAGCAAAAGGGCAGACCGAAACTATGGCTACACCTTC. Translation gives CASKRADRNYGYTF.